This section outlines one TCR beta chain sequence together with its context. Its target is not known. No infections or other immune events were documented during collection. The sample originates from a study of identifying expanded T cells in peripheral blood. Measured with immunoSEQ multiplex PCR; TCRdb has only the in-frame clones, and not every one. The sample lists 120,000 or so clones, more than 80% occurring once. Study findings and constraints: Roughly 2-week clone count variance significantly increased as total template count grew. Differentially abundant clones: roughly 1.2 between replicates, 16.4 at two to three weeks, over 18 at four.

CDR1 MNHEY and CDR2 SVGAGI come from the germline V gene. With 6 bases removed from V and 0 bases from J, the gap between germline ends came to 13 bases. This CDR3 is 15 amino acids long. The chain employs TRBV6-5 and TRBJ2-3, with a possible D match to TRBD2 (7 bases). Sample: blood. This clonotype was sampled from a person aged 18 to 69 in good health. CDR3 region: CASRGAGVSTDTQYF. The CDR3 DNA reads as TGTGCCAGCAGGGGGGCGGGGGTAAGCACAGATACGCAGTATTTT.